This record concerns one T cell receptor beta chain sequence. This entry comes from a study of Graves' ophthalmopathy and Graves' hyperthyroidism. The TCR beta CDR3 regions underwent amplification from RNA transcripts. Second-round multiplex PCR came after first-round RT-PCR with HTBI primers. TCRdb processed the multiplex PCR reads anew with MiXCR; each CDR3 protein has one entry. The sample carries 200,000 to 300,000 distinct CDR3 sequences, around 50% recorded once. All donors with ophthalmopathy were recorded as having moderate-to-severe activity, CAS ≥3, NOSPECS ≥4 and a duration under 3 months. The CDR3 spans 11 residues. V lost 5 bases, J lost 6 bases, and 9 bases lay in between. CDR1 and CDR2 from the germline V gene are SGDLS and YYNGEE.

The sequence was obtained from an adult man with Graves' ophthalmopathy. Sequenced sample: peripheral blood. The rearrangement links TRBV9 to TRBJ2-7; no clear D gene. This chain's CDR3 is CASSMALEQYF. CDR3 in DNA: TGTGCCAGCAGTATGGCCCTCGAGCAGTACTTC.